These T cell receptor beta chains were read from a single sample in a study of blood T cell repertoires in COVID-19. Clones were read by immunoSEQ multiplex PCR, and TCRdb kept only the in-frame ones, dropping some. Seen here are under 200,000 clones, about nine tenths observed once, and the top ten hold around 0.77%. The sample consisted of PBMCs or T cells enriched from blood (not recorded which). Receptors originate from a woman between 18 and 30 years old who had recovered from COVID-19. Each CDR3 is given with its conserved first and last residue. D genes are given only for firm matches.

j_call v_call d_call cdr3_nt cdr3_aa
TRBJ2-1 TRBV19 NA TGTGCCAGTAGTATAAGGTCGGGACTCCTCCCTGGTGAGCAGTTCTTC CASSIRSGLLPGEQFF
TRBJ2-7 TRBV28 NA TGTGCCAGCAGTCCCCGACTAGGCGGCTACGAGCAGTACTTC CASSPRLGGYEQYF
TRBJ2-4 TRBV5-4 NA TGTGCCAGCAGCCCTCCTGGGCAGGAGGGGAACATTCAGTACTTC CASSPPGQEGNIQYF
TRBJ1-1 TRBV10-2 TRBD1 TGCGCCAGCAGAACCCCAGGGGGGACTGAAGCTTTCTTT CASRTPGGTEAFF
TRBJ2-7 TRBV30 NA TGTGCCTGGAGTGTAGAGCTAGCTTACGAGCAGTACTTC CAWSVELAYEQYF
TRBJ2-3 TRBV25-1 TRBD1 TGTGCCAGCAGTGCATCGACAGGGGTAGGGACAGATACGCAGTATTTT CASSASTGVGTDTQYF
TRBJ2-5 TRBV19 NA TGTGCCAGTAGTATAGAGGCGGGGACCCAGTACTTC CASSIEAGTQYF
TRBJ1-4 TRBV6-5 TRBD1 TGTGCCAGCAGTCGCGGGACAGGGGATGAAAAACTGTTTTTT CASSRGTGDEKLFF
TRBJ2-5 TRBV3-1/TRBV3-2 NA TGTGCCAGCAGCCCCCCCGGGAGAGGCCAAGAGACCCAGTACTTC CASSPPGRGQETQYF
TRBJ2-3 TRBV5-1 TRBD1 TGCGCCAGCAGCTTGGGCAACTGGGACAGAGGCACAGATACGCAGTATTTT CASSLGNWDRGTDTQYF
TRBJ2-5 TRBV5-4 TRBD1 TGTGCCAGCAGCAGGGGACAGAAGCAAGAGACCCAGTACTTC CASSRGQKQETQYF
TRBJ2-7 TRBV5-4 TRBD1 TGTGCCAGCAGCTTGGGGGACAGCAGGTACGAGCAGTACTTC CASSLGDSRYEQYF
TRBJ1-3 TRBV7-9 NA TGTGCCAGCAGCTTCAGTAGGGGCCGGGGGACGAACGGAAACACCATATATTTT CASSFSRGRGTNGNTIYF
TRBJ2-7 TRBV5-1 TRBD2 TGCGCCAGCAGCTTCGGCCCCTTAGCGGGGTCTTCCTACGAGCAGTACTTC CASSFGPLAGSSYEQYF
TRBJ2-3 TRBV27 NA TGTGCCAGCATATCATCTACAGGTTATACGCAGTATTTT CASISSTGYTQYF